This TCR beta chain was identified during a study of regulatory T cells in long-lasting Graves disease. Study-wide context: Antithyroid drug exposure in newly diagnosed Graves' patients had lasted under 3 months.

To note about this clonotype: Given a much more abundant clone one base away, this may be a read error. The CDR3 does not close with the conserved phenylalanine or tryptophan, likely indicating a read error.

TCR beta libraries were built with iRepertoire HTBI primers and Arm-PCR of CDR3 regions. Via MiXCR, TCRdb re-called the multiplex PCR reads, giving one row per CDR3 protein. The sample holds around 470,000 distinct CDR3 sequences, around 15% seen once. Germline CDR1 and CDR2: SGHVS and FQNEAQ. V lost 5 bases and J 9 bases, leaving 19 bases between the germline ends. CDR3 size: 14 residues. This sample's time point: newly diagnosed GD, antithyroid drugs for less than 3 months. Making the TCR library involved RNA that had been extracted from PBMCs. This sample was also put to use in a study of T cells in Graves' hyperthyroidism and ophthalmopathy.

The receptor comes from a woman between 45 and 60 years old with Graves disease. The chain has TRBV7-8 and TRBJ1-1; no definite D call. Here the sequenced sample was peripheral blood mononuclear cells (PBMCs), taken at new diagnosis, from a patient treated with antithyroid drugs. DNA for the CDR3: TGTGCCAGCAGCCCTAGTAGGGATGGAAGGCAAGCTTTCCTT. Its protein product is CASSPSRDGRQAFL.